Shown below are 11 T cell receptor beta chains from a single sample sequenced in a study of regulatory T cells in long-lasting Graves disease. The time point: newly diagnosed GD, antithyroid drugs for less than 3 months. From RNA extracted from PBMCs, the TCR library was made. iRepertoire HTBI primers and Arm-PCR of CDR3 regions built TCR beta libraries. TCRdb reprocessed the multiplex PCR reads with MiXCR, giving one entry per CDR3 protein. The sample contains roughly 350,000 distinct CDR3 sequences, around 16% of which appear only once. In addition, the sample was reused for a study of T cells in Graves' hyperthyroidism and ophthalmopathy.

Sequencing was performed on peripheral blood mononuclear cells (PBMCs), taken at new diagnosis, from a patient treated with antithyroid drugs. These TCRs come from a woman aged 18-29 years with Graves disease.

This clonotype has a count of ten or more. The V gene is TRBV18, the J gene TRBJ2-7; 9 nucleotides match TRBD1. J gave up 6 bases and V 5 bases, and 8 bases lay outside the gene matches. The germline V gene has CDR1 KGHSH and CDR2 LQKENI. The CDR3 is 14 amino acids. CDR3 nucleotide sequence: TGTGCCAGCTCAGAACGGGACAGGGTTCTCGAGCAGTACTTC. The encoded protein is CASSERDRVLEQYF. Filled out from reference TRBV18 and TRBJ2-7, the complete variable domain reads NAGVMQNPRHLVRRRGQEARLRCSPMKGHSHVYWYRQLPEEGLKFMVYLQKENIIDESGMPKERFSAEFPKEGPSILRIQQVVRGDSAAYFCASSERDRVLEQYFGPGTRLTVT.

This clonotype was seen a handful of times. CDR3 sequence reads: CASKLVGGETQYF. The CDR3 nucleotides are TGCGCCAGCAAACTCGTCGGGGGGGAGACCCAGTACTTC. This sequence joins TRBV5-1 and TRBJ2-5, with 7 nucleotides matching TRBD2. The ends lost 6 bases at V and 5 bases at J; junction bases unmatched: 7. CDR3 length: 13 residues. CDR1 is SGHRS and CDR2 is YFSETQ in the germline V gene. The whole variable domain, remainder taken from reference TRBV5-1 and TRBJ2-5, is KAGVTQTPRYLIKTRGQQVTLSCSPISGHRSVSWYQQTPGQGLQFLFEYFSETQRNKGNFPGRFSGRQFSNSRSEMNVSTLELGDSALYLCASKLVGGETQYFGPGTRLLVL.

This clonotype came up many times. The chain is built from TRBV20-1 and TRBJ1-1, with no clear D. Germline V gene sequence: CDR1 DFQATT, CDR2 SNEGSKA (reference sequence). This CDR3 contains 12 residues. In DNA form, the CDR3 reads TGCAGAATAGGCCAGACGAACACTGAAGCTTTCTTT. This encodes CRIGQTNTEAFF.

This clonotype was counted many times. The gene calls are TRBV28 and TRBJ2-5, with 7 bases fitting TRBD2. Germline lookup yields CDR1 MDHEN and CDR2 SYDVKM. Trimming cost V 6 bases and J 5 bases; bases outside gene matches: 21. The CDR3 length is 18 residues. CDR3: CASSQGWAAGGRRETQYF. CDR3 DNA: TGTGCCAGCAGCCAGGGCTGGGCGGCTGGCGGGAGAAGGGAGACCCAGTACTTC.

This clonotype was seen at least ten times. The chain carries TRBV5-1 and TRBJ1-1, with no clear D. Trimming stripped 5 bases from V and 0 bases from J, with 14 bases between. The CDR3 loop spans 15 amino acids. Germline V CDR1 and CDR2: SGHRS, YFSETQ. CDR3 coding DNA: TGCGCCAGCAGACCCGAGGCAGTGATGAACACTGAAGCTTTCTTT. Translation: CASRPEAVMNTEAFF.

This clonotype was picked up many times. The chain joins TRBV7-3 to TRBJ2-7; TRBD1 matches 9 bases. CDR3 length equals 14 residues. CDR1 is SGHTA and CDR2 is FQGTGA in the germline V gene. V lost 5 bases to trimming and J lost 6 bases; unmatched junction nucleotides: 8. CDR3 residues: CASSQQGAMGEQYF. CDR3 nucleotides: TGTGCCAGCAGCCAACAGGGGGCGATGGGCGAGCAGTACTTC.

This clonotype was recorded many times. This sequence joins TRBV6-1 and TRBJ2-2, with 7 positions matching TRBD2. The junction had 12 bases not matched to a gene; V was cut back by 7 bases and J by 4 bases. The CDR3 spans 16 residues. From germline, CDR1 is MNHNS and CDR2 SASEGT. The CDR3 bases are TGTGCCAGCACTCCTCAGGCGGGGGAGGGCACCGGGGAGCTGTTTTTT. This encodes CASTPQAGEGTGELFF.

Many counts were recorded for this clonotype. V is TRBV11-2 and J is TRBJ2-7, with D possibly matching TRBD2 (6 bases). Germline V lookup: CDR1 SGHAT, CDR2 FQNNGV. The CDR3 sequence is 14 residues long. Trimming took 3 bases from V and 2 from J, leaving 11 bases between them. CDR3 nucleotide sequence: TGTGCCAGCAGCTTTGGAGGGAACACCTACGAGCAGTACTTC. It is translated as CASSFGGNTYEQYF.

As regards this clonotype: One base separates it from a far larger clone, so it is likely a read error. This chain links TRBV10-3 with TRBJ2-1, with D perhaps matching TRBD2 (5 bases). There are 14 residues in the CDR3. The germline CDR1 and CDR2 sequences are ENHRY and SYGVKD. CDR3 DNA sequence: TGTGCCAGCAGTTACTCGAAACGGGGAAATGAGCAGTTCTTC. Amino acid sequence: CASSYSKRGNEQFF.

Ten or more counts support this clonotype. This sequence joins TRBV6-1 and TRBJ2-2; no reliable D call. CDR3 length equals 13 residues. The V end was cut by 8 bases, the J end by 4 bases, with 11 bases between. Germline lookup yields CDR1 MNHNS and CDR2 SASEGT. The CDR3 bases are TGTGCCAGCGGATTAAGTAGCACCGGGGAGCTGTTTTTT. Translating gives CASGLSSTGELFF.

The chain has TRBV10-3 and TRBJ1-1, with D possibly being TRBD1 (5 bases). Germline V gives CDR1 ENHRY, CDR2 SYGVKD. V lost 4 bases to trimming and J lost 8 bases, with 8 bases between them. The CDR3 sequence is 11 residues long. The DNA for the CDR3 is TGTGCCATCAGTGGGGGCCTCGAAGCTTTCTTT. As protein: CAISGGLEAFF.